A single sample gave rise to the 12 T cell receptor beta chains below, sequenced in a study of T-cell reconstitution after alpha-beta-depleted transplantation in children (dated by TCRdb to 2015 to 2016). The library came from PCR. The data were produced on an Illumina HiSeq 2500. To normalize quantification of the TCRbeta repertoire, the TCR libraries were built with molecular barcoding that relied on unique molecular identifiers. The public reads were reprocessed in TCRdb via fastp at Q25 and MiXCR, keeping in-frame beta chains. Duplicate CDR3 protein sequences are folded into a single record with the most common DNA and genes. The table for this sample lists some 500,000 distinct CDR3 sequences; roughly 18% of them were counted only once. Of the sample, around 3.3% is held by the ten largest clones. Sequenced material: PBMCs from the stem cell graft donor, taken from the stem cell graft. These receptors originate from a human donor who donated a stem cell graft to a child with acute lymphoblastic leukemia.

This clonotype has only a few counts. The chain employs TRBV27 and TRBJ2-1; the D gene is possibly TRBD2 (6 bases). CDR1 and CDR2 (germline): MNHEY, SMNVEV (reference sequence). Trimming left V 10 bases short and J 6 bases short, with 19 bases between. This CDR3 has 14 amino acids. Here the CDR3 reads CATQTTSPSNEQFF. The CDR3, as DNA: TGTGCCACCCAAACAACTAGCCCCTCCAATGAGCAGTTCTTC.

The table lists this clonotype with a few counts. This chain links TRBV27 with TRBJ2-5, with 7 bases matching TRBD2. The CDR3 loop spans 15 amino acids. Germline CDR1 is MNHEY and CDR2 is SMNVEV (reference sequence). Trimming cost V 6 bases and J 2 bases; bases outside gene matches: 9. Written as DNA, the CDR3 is TGTGCCAGCAGCTACCTCATGGGAGGGCAAGAGACCCAGTACTTC. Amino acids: CASSYLMGGQETQYF.

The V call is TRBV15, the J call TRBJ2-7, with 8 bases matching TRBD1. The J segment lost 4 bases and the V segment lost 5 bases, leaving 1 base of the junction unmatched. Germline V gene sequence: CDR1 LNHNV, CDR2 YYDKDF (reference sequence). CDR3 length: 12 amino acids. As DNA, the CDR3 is TGTGCCACCAGCGGACAGGGTTACGAGCAGTACTTC. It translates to CATSGQGYEQYF.

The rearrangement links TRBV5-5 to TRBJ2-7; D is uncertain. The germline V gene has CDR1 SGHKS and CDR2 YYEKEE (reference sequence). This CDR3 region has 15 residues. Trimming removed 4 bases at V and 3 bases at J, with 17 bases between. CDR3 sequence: CASSLVQRRFYEQYF. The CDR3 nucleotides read TGTGCCAGCAGCCTAGTGCAGAGACGATTCTACGAGCAGTACTTC.

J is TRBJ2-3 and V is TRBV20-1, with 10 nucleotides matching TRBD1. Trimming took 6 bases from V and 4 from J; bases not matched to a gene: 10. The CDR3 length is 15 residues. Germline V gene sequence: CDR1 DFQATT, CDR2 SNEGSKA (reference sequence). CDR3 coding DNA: TGCAGTGCAGATCCTCTCGGGACAGGGGCAGATACGCAGTATTTT. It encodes CSADPLGTGADTQYF.

Here the CDR3 DNA reads TGCGCCAGCAGCCTGCGTCCCGGGACAGGGAGGCACACCATATATTTT. Translation: CASSLRPGTGRHTIYF. The J gene is TRBJ1-3, the V gene TRBV5-1, with 9 bases identical to TRBD1. This CDR3 contains 16 residues. Unmatched junction bases numbered 13, after V lost 4 bases and J lost 8 bases. Germline V CDR1 and CDR2: SGHRS, YFSETQ.

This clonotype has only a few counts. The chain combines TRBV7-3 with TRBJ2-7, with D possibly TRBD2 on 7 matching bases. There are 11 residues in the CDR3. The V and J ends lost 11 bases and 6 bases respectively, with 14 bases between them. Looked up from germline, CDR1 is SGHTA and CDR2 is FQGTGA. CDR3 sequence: CAPGEGGEQYF. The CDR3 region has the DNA TGTGCCCCTGGGGAGGGGGGCGAGCAGTACTTC.

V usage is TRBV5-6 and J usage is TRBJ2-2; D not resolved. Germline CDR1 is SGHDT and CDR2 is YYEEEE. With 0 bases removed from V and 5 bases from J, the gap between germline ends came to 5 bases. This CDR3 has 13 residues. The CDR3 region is CASSLDLTGELFF. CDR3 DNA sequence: TGTGCCAGCAGCTTGGACCTTACCGGGGAGCTGTTTTTT.

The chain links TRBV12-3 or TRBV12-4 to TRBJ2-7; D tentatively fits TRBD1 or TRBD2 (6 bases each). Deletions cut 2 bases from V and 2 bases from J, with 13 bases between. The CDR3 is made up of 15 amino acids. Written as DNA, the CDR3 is TGTGCCAGCAGTTTATACCGGGGGCAAACCTACGAGCAGTACTTC. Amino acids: CASSLYRGQTYEQYF.

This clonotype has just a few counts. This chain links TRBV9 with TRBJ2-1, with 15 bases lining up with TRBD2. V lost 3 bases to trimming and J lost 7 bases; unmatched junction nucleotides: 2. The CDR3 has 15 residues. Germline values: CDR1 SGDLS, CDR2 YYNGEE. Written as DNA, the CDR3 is TGTGCCAGCAGCGCCGGGACTAGCGGGGGGAATGAGCAGTTCTTC. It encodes CASSAGTSGGNEQFF.

The CDR3 reads CASSLGTGSPLHF. The CDR3 DNA follows: TGTGCCAGCAGTTTAGGAACAGGTTCACCCCTCCACTTT. The chain uses TRBV27 and TRBJ1-6, with D possibly TRBD1 on 5 matching bases. This CDR3 spans 13 amino acids. Germline V lookup: CDR1 MNHEY, CDR2 SMNVEV (reference sequence). V dropped 2 bases and J dropped 9 bases, with 8 bases sitting between them.

DNA of the CDR3: TGTGCCAGCAGGCCCGGGACGGAGGCAGATACGCAGTATTTT. Protein sequence: CASRPGTEADTQYF. The genes are TRBV11-1 and TRBJ2-3; the D call may be TRBD1 or TRBD2 (5 bases each). This CDR3 has 14 residues. The V gene's germline CDR1 is SGHAT and CDR2 FQDESV (reference sequence). V was shortened by 6 bases and J by 4 bases, with 14 bases between the two germline ends.